Detailed here is one T cell receptor (beta chain). The antigen is unknown. The data are from a study of cytomegalovirus exposure and HLA in healthy donors. Study-wide results and limits: Data from an earlier analysis indicated that most TCR beta V segments were productive either about 90% or about 30% of the time.

With 60 Vbeta and 13 Jbeta primers, the PCR was carried out. Produced via immunoSEQ multiplex PCR; TCRdb's table is partial and in-frame only. Seen here are over 150,000 clones, around 72% observed once, and the top ten hold 2.5% to 3.5%. Looked up from germline, CDR1 is MNHNS and CDR2 is SASEGT. CDR3 length: 13 amino acids. The sequencing input was PBMCs. The sequence came from a woman aged 45-65 years in good health and CMV-seropositive. The V gene is TRBV6-1, the J gene TRBJ2-5, with D possibly being TRBD1 (6 bases). The J call is doubtful: the DNA matches TRBJ2-7 better. The CDR3 DNA follows: TGTGCCAGCAGGAAGACAGGAAAATACGAGCAGTACTTC. This encodes CASRKTGKYEQYF.